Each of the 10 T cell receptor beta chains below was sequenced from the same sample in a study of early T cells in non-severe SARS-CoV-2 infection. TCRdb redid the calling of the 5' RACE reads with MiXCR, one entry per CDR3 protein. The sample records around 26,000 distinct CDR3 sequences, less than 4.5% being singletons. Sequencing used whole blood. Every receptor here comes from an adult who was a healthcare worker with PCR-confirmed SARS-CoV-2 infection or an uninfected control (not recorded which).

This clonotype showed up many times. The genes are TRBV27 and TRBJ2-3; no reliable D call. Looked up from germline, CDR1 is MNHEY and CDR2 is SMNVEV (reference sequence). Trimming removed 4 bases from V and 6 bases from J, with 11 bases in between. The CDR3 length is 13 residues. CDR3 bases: TGTGCCAGCAGTTCGACCGCGGCGGATACGCAGTATTTT. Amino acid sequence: CASSSTAADTQYF.

CDR3 region: CAIHTTGAEAFF. CDR3 in DNA: TGTGCCATCCACACGACAGGGGCTGAAGCTTTCTTT. The chain combines TRBV2 with TRBJ1-1; 8 nucleotides align to TRBD1. CDR3 size: 12 residues. The germline gives CDR1 SNHLY, CDR2 FYNNEI. J lost 6 bases, V lost 10 bases, and 7 bases had no gene match.

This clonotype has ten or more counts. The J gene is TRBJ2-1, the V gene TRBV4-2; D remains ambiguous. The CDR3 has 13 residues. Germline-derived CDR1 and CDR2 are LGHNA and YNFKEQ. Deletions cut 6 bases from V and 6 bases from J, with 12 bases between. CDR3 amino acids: CASRSSGVNEQFF. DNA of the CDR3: TGTGCCAGCAGATCGTCTGGGGTCAATGAGCAGTTCTTC.

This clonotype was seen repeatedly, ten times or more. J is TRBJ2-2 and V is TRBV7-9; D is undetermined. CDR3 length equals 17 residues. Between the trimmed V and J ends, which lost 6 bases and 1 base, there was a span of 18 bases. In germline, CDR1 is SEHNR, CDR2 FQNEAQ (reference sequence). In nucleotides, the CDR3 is TGTGCCAGCAGTATTTCTGTTGACTCCAAGAACACCGGGGAGCTGTTTTTT. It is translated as CASSISVDSKNTGELFF. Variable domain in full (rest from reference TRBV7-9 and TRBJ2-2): DTGVSQNPRHKITKRGQNVTFRCDPISEHNRLYWYRQTLGQGPEFLTYFQNEAQLEKSRLLSDRFSAERPKGSFSTLEIQRTEQGDSAMYLCASSISVDSKNTGELFFGEGSRLTVL.

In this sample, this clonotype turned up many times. The CDR3 sequence is CASSLVGSYEQYV. CDR3 sequence (DNA): TGTGCCAGCAGCTTGGTCGGGTCCTACGAGCAGTACGTC. This sequence joins TRBV5-4 and TRBJ2-7, with D uncertain. Germline loops: CDR1 SGHNT, CDR2 YYREEE (reference sequence). This CDR3 has 13 amino acids. V lost 0 bases and J lost 1, with 5 bases in between.

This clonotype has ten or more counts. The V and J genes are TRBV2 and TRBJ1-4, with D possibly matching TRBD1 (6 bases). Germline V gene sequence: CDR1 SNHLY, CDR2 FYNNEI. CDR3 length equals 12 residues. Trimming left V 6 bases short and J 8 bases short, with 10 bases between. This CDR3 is CASSLQGEKLFF. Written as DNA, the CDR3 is TGTGCCAGCAGCCTCCAGGGGGAAAAACTGTTTTTT.

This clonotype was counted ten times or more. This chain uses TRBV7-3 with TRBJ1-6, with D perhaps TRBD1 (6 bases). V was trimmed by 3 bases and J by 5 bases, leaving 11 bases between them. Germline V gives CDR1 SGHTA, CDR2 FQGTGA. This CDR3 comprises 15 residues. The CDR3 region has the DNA TGTGCCAGCAGCTTGGGGGGGACAAATAATTCACCCCTCCACTTT. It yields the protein CASSLGGTNNSPLHF. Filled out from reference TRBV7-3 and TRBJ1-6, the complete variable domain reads GAGVSQTPSNKVTEKGKYVELRCDPISGHTALYWYRQSLGQGPEFLIYFQGTGAADDSGLPNDRFFAVRPEGSVSTLKIQRTERGDSAVYLCASSLGGTNNSPLHFGNGTRLTVT.

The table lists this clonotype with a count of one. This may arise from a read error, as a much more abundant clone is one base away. CDR3 sequence: CASSTGGTGANVQFF. DNA for the CDR3: TGTGCCAGCAGCACAGGGGGGACAGGGGCCAATGTGCAGTTCTTC. The chain is built from TRBV5-5 and TRBJ2-1, with 10 bases identical to TRBD1. In germline, CDR1 is SGHKS, CDR2 YYEKEE (reference sequence). The CDR3 is 15 residues long.

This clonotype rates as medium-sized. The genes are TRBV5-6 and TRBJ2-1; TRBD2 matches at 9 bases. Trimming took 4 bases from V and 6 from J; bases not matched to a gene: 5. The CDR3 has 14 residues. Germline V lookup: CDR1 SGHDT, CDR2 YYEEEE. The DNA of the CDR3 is TGTGCCAGCAGCCCAGCGGGAGGTGCCAATGAGCAGTTCTTC. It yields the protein CASSPAGGANEQFF.

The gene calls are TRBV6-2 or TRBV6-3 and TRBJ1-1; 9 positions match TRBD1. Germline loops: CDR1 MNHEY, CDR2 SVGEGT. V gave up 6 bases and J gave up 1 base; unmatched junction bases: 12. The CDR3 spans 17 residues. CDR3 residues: CASRDPGQGRPNTEAFF. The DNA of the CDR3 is TGTGCCAGCAGGGACCCGGGACAGGGTCGCCCGAACACTGAAGCTTTCTTT.